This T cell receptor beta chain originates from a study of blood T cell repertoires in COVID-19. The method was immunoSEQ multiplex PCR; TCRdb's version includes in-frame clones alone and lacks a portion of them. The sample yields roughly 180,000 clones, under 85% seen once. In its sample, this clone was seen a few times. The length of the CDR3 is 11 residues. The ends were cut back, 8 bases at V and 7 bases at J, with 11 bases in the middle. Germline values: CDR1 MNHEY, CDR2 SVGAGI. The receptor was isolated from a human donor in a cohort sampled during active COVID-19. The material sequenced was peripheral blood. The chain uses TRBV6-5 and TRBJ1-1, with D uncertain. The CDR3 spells CASSGRYEAFF. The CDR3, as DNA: TGTGCCAGCTCGGGGAGGTATGAAGCTTTCTTT.